The source of this T cell receptor (beta chain) is a study of T cells after yellow fever vaccination. Study-level results: It was the secondary response that reached its peak faster, day 5 versus 15, but it was weaker. Only a minor proportion of clonotypes was detected across both CD4 and CD8 compartments.

For TCR, cDNA came from 5'RACE template switching, which added a universal primer site and UMIs. A single record per CDR3 protein comes from TCRdb applying MiXCR to the 5' RACE reads. The repertoire holds under 350,000 distinct CDR3 sequences, with over 4% as singletons. In this sample, this clonotype turned up a few times. Its antigen is not known. The sample in question was PBMCs, obtained 5 days after the yellow fever booster vaccination. The receptor comes from a man between 18 and 35 years old who received the YFV17D yellow fever vaccine.

The CDR3: CASSYESIQPGANVLTF. In nucleotides, the CDR3 is TGTGCCAGCAGCTACGAATCAATTCAGCCCGGGGCCAACGTCCTGACTTTC. The chain couples TRBV12-3 or TRBV12-4 to TRBJ2-6; D remains unclear. The CDR3 spans 17 residues. Deletions cut 6 bases from V and 4 bases from J, with 19 bases between.